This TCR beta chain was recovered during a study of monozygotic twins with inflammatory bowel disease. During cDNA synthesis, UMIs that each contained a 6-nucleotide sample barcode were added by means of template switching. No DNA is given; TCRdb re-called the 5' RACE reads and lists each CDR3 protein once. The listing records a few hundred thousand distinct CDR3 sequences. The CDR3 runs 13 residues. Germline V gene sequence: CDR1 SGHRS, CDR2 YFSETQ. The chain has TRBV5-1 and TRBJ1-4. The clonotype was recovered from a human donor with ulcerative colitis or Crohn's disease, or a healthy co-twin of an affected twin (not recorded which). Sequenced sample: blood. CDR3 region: CASSLTPSEKLFF.